Here is one T cell receptor beta chain with its context. The source of the sample is a study of cytomegalovirus exposure and HLA in healthy donors. The PCR employed 60 Vbeta primers together with 13 Jbeta primers. Profiling relied on immunoSEQ multiplex PCR, and the TCRdb table lists in-frame clones only, not all of them. The sample carries 110,000 to 150,000 clones, 65% to 85% recorded once. This TCR came from a middle-aged woman in good health and CMV-seropositive. What was sequenced was PBMCs.

CDR3 amino acids: CASSQAGSGSLEQFF. The CDR3 DNA follows: TGTGCCAGCAGCCAAGCGGGTAGCGGGAGCTTAGAGCAGTTCTTC. V usage is TRBV13 and J usage is TRBJ2-1; 9 bases line up with TRBD2. The CDR3 consists of 15 residues. The junction had 12 bases not matched to a gene; V was cut back by 5 bases and J by 10 bases. Germline V lookup: CDR1 PRHDT, CDR2 FYEKMQ (reference sequence).